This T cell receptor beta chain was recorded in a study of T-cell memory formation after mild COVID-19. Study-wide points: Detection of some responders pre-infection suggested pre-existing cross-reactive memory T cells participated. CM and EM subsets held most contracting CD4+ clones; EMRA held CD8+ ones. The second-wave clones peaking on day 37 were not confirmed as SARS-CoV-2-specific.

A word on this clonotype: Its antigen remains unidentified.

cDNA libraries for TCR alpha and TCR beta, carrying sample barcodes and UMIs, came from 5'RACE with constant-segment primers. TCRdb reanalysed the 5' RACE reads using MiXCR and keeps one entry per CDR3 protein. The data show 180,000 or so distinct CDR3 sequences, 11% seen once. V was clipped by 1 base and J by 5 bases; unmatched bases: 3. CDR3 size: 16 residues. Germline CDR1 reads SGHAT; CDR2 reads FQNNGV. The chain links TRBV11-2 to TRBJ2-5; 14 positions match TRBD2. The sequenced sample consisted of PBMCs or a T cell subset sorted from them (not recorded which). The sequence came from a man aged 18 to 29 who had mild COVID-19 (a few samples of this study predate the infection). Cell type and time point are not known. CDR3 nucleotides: TGTGCCAGCAGCTTAGGAGGACTAGCGGGGGGTGAGACCCAGTACTTC. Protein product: CASSLGGLAGGETQYF.